A selection of T cell receptor beta chains follows, all from one sample in a study of T cell repertoires in cytomegalovirus infection. From the reads, TCRdb called clonotypes with MiXCR, one entry per CDR3 protein. The sample has some 800,000 distinct CDR3 sequences; under 35% are singletons. The antigens for these receptors are not known. The material was cultured CD8+ T cells from PBMCs, obtained from culture after CMV antigen stimulation. The source is a human donor in good health (CMV status not recorded). Some clones in this sample may be carry-over from other donors' samples. The CDR3 runs from the conserved cysteine through the conserved F or W. The D gene is left open where the match is weak. A clone size is listed for some rows: how often the clone was seen (once, few, many), or a class if it is expanded.

NA,NA,TRBV6-5,TRBJ2-7,TGTGCCAGCAGTTACTCGATCCAGTTCTACGAGCAGTACTTC,CASSYSIQFYEQYF
NA,many,TRBV6-2/TRBV6-3,TRBJ2-2,TGTGCCAGCAGTTACAACTCCCCGAACACCGGGGAGCTGTTTTTT,CASSYNSPNTGELFF
NA,NA,TRBV6-1,TRBJ2-4,TGTGCCAGCAGTTATTCCTGGGGGAACATTCAGTACTTC,CASSYSWGNIQYF
NA,few,TRBV7-8,TRBJ2-2,TGTGCCAGCAGCTCGGAGACGCAGGGGCTTTCCCACACCGGGGAGCTGTTTTTT,CASSSETQGLSHTGELFF
NA,many,TRBV12-3/TRBV12-4,TRBJ2-2,TGTGCCAGCAGTTACCAGGGGTGGGAGCTGTTTTTT,CASSYQGWELFF
NA,once,TRBV7-8,TRBJ1-5,TGTGCCAGCAGCTTAGACGACAGGAGCAATCAGCCCCAGCATTTT,CASSLDDRSNQPQHF
NA,NA,TRBV15,TRBJ2-1,TGTGCCACCAGCCGAGGGGGGCCCTACAATGAGCAGTTCTTC,CATSRGGPYNEQFF
TRBD2,NA,TRBV5-1,TRBJ2-1,TGCGCCAGCAGCCCCAGGACTAGCGGGGCCCACAATGAGCAGTTCTTC,CASSPRTSGAHNEQFF
NA,NA,TRBV6-2/TRBV6-3,TRBJ1-2,TGTGCCAGCAGTCATCGACCGGGACATGACTATGGCTACACCTTC,CASSHRPGHDYGYTF
NA,NA,TRBV7-9,TRBJ1-1,TGTGCCAGCAGTCGTAGCCCTGAAGCTTTCTTT,CASSRSPEAFF
NA,NA,TRBV11-2,TRBJ2-7,TGTGCCAGCAGCCCTCCCGAGCAGCTCTACGAGCAGTACTTC,CASSPPEQLYEQYF
TRBD1,NA,TRBV11-2,TRBJ2-3,TGTGCCAGCAGCTTAGAAGGGGCAGGGGGCGCGAATACGCAGTATTTT,CASSLEGAGGANTQYF
NA,NA,TRBV27,TRBJ1-5,TGTGCCAGCGGGTCGGCCTTCGGGTATAGCAATCAGCCCCAGCATTTT,CASGSAFGYSNQPQHF
TRBD2,few,TRBV6-5,TRBJ2-7,TGTGCCAGCAGTTACTCGGCGGGGGTAATCTCCTACGAGCAGTACTTC,CASSYSAGVISYEQYF
TRBD1,many,TRBV6-6,TRBJ1-5,TGTGCCAGCACCAACACAGGGGCCAATCAGCCCCAGCATTTT,CASTNTGANQPQHF
TRBD2,NA,TRBV6-1,TRBJ2-7,TGTGCCAGCAGTTACGTAGCGGGCTACTCCTACGAGCAGTACTTC,CASSYVAGYSYEQYF
NA,NA,TRBV7-4,TRBJ1-2,TGTGCCAGCAGCTACGGGGAGAGGGATGGCTACACCTTC,CASSYGERDGYTF
NA,few,TRBV27,TRBJ1-1,TGTGCCAGCAGTTACCTTGCCCAGTTGAACACTGAAGCTTTCTTT,CASSYLAQLNTEAFF
NA,NA,TRBV12-5,TRBJ1-2,TGTGCTAGTGGAGACTTTACACGTTATGGCTACACCTTC,CASGDFTRYGYTF
NA,few,TRBV7-6,TRBJ1-2,TGTGCCAGCAGCCACTATATTACTGTAGGCTATGGCTACACCTTC,CASSHYITVGYGYTF
NA,once,TRBV2,TRBJ2-4,TGTGCCAGCAGTGAGAAGGCCCGGCGAACACCCAAAAACATTCAGTACTTC,CASSEKARRTPKNIQYF
NA,NA,TRBV12-3/TRBV12-4,TRBJ2-5,TGTGCCAGCAGATTCTCGGGTCCTTACGTTCAAGAGACCCAGTACTTC,CASRFSGPYVQETQYF
TRBD1,many,TRBV27,TRBJ1-1,TGTGCCAGCAGTCCACAGGGGCACACTGAAGCTTTCTTT,CASSPQGHTEAFF
NA,few,TRBV5-1,TRBJ1-1,TGCGCCAGCAGCCTCCGAGTACGAATGAACACTGAAGCTTTCTTT,CASSLRVRMNTEAFF
NA,many,TRBV27,TRBJ2-3,TGTGCCAGCAGTCGAGTTGCAGATACGCAGTATTTT,CASSRVADTQYF
NA,few,TRBV7-9,TRBJ2-5,TGTGCCAGCAGCCCGGCCCAAGAGACCCAGTACTTC,CASSPAQETQYF
NA,few,TRBV2,TRBJ2-7,TGTGCCAGCAGTGAGGAGGGAGTGGAGCAGTACTTC,CASSEEGVEQYF
NA,NA,TRBV9,TRBJ2-1,TGTGCCAGCAGCCAAGAGGGTTCAATCTACAATGAGCAGTTCTTC,CASSQEGSIYNEQFF
NA,many,TRBV7-6,TRBJ1-1,TGTGCCAGCAGCTTGGGGGGGAACGGTGAAGCTTTCTTT,CASSLGGNGEAFF
NA,many,TRBV6-4,TRBJ1-1,TGTGCCAGCAGTACGGTAGGGGACGGCACTGAAGCTTTCTTT,CASSTVGDGTEAFF
TRBD1,few,TRBV7-9,TRBJ1-4,TGTGCCAGCAGCTTAATAGGGGGCCGGGAAAAACTGTTTTTT,CASSLIGGREKLFF
TRBD2,few,TRBV10-3,TRBJ2-3,TGTGCCATCAGTGACCTAGCGGGGAGCACAGATACGCAGTATTTT,CAISDLAGSTDTQYF
NA,NA,TRBV29-1,TRBJ1-2,TGCAGCGTTGAGGACAGTGAGAACTATGGCTACACCTTC,CSVEDSENYGYTF
NA,few,TRBV7-6,TRBJ1-1,TGTGCCAGCAGCTGGAGGGGGAGTGACACTGAAGCTTTCTTT,CASSWRGSDTEAFF
TRBD1,few,TRBV20-1,TRBJ1-2,TGCAGTGCTAGCGTACGACAGGGACCCTATGGCTACACCTTC,CSASVRQGPYGYTF
TRBD1,many,TRBV10-3,TRBJ2-7,TGTGCCATCAGTGTTCACAGGGGGCCCAGAGATTACGAGCAGTACTTC,CAISVHRGPRDYEQYF
NA,many,TRBV7-9,TRBJ1-1,TGTGCCAGCAGCCTGCCAACCCTGAACACTGAAGCTTTCTTT,CASSLPTLNTEAFF
NA,few,TRBV6-1,TRBJ1-6,TGTGCCAGCAGTGAATCGCTCGTTAATAATTCACCCCTCCACTTT,CASSESLVNNSPLHF
NA,few,TRBV6-1,TRBJ2-5,TGTGCCAGCAGTGGGGAGGTTAGGCTTCCCATCCAAGAGACCCAGTACTTC,CASSGEVRLPIQETQYF
NA,once,TRBV29-1,TRBJ2-1,TGCAGCGTTAAACAGGGGGGGCCTGAGCAGTTCTTC,CSVKQGGPEQFF
NA,NA,TRBV7-9,TRBJ2-1,TGTGCCAGCCAAGACAGGATCCTTTTCAATGAGCAGTTCTTC,CASQDRILFNEQFF
TRBD1,NA,TRBV7-9,TRBJ1-2,TGTGCCAGCAGCAGGGGACAGGGCGATGGCTACACCTTC,CASSRGQGDGYTF
TRBD1,few,TRBV6-2/TRBV6-3,TRBJ1-1,TGTGCCAGCCTTCCAGGGGGTCCCACTGAAGCTTTCTTT,CASLPGGPTEAFF
TRBD1,few,TRBV20-1,TRBJ2-1,TGCAGTGCTGGCCGGGACAGGGATTACAATGAGCAGTTCTTC,CSAGRDRDYNEQFF
NA,NA,TRBV9,TRBJ2-3,TGTGCCAGCAGCGTAGTAGTAACAGATACGCAGTATTTT,CASSVVVTDTQYF
NA,few,TRBV4-2,TRBJ1-1,TGTGCCAGCAGCCCCCGGACAGCCAATCTTGAAGCTTTCTTT,CASSPRTANLEAFF
TRBD1,many,TRBV11-2,TRBJ2-3,TGTGCCAGCAGCTTAGATTTTACGGACAGGTCCACAGATACGCAGTATTTT,CASSLDFTDRSTDTQYF
NA,NA,TRBV5-4,TRBJ2-1,TGTGCCAGCAGCTTGGGGCTAGGGGTTGAGCAGTTCTTC,CASSLGLGVEQFF
NA,NA,TRBV24-1,TRBJ2-2,TGTGCCACCAGTGACCGATATACAGGGAACACCGGGGAGCTGTTTTTT,CATSDRYTGNTGELFF
TRBD1,NA,TRBV7-6,TRBJ1-4,TGTGCCAGCAGCCCCGGACAGGGTGGAGCAACTAATGAAAAACTGTTTTTT,CASSPGQGGATNEKLFF